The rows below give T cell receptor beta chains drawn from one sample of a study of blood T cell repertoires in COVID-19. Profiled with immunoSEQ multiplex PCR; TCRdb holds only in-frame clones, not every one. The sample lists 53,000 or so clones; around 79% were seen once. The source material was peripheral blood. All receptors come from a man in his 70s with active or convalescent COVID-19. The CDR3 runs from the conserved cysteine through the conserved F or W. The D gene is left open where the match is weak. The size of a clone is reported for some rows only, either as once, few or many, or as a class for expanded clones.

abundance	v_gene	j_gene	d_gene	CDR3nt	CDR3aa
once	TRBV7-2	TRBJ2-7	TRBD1	TGTGCCAGCAGCTCCCTAGAGGACAGGGAGCAGTACTTC	CASSSLEDREQYF
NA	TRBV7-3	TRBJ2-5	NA	TGTGCCAGCAGCCGACTGTTCCAAGAGACCCAGTACTTC	CASSRLFQETQYF
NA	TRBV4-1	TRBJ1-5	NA	TGCGCCAGCAGCCAAGATCTAGGAGTTGGCCCCCAGCATTTT	CASSQDLGVGPQHF
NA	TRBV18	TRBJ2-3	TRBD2	TGTGCCAGCTCACCAAGGCGGGAGCCCACAGATACGCAGTATTTT	CASSPRREPTDTQYF
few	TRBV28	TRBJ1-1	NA	TGTGCCAGCAGTCCAATAAGAGCTGAAGCTTTCTTT	CASSPIRAEAFF
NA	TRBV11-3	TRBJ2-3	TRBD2	TGTGCCAGCAGCGCGAGGAGGGAGGGGAGCACAGATACGCAGTATTTT	CASSARREGSTDTQYF
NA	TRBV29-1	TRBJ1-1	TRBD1	TGCAGCGGGGACAGGGGGCGCGCCCAAGCTTTCTTT	CSGDRGRAQAFF
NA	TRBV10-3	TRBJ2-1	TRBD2	TGTGCCACCGCTACAACTAGCGGGGACTACAATGAGCAGTTCTTC	CATATTSGDYNEQFF
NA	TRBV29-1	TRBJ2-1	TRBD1	TGCAGCGTCACCGACAGGGTGAATGAGCAGTTCTTC	CSVTDRVNEQFF
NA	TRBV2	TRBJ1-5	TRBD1	TGTGCCAGCAGTGAAAACAGGGGTGGCAATCAGCCCCAGCATTTT	CASSENRGGNQPQHF
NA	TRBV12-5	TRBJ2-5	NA	TGTGCTAGTGGTTCCTCAGGGACTCAAGAGACCCAGTACTTC	CASGSSGTQETQYF
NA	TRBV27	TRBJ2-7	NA	TGTGCCAGCAGTTTATCGAGGACAGTCTACTCCTACGAGCAGTACTTC	CASSLSRTVYSYEQYF
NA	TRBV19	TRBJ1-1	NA	TGTGCCAGTAGTAAGGGACAAATCGGAACTGAAGCTTTCTTT	CASSKGQIGTEAFF
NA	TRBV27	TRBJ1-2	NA	TGTGCCAGCAGTTTATCTAATATCGGGGGAGGGGGGTCGCACTATGGCTACACCTTC	CASSLSNIGGGGSHYGYTF
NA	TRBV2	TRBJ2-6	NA	TGTGCCAGCGGACTGAGCTCTGGGGCCAACGTCCTGACTTTC	CASGLSSGANVLTF
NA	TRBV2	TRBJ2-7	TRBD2	TGTGCCAGCAGTGAAAGACTAGCAGTGCAGTACTTC	CASSERLAVQYF
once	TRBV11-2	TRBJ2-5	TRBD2	TGTGCCAGCAGCTTCTCCCTCCTAGCGGGGGGAGAGACCCAGTACTTC	CASSFSLLAGGETQYF
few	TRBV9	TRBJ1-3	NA	TGTGCCAGCAGCCCCAGCATTTGGGGGGCTGGAAACACCATATATTTT	CASSPSIWGAGNTIYF
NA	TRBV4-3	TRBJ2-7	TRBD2	TGCGCCAGCAGCCACGGACTAGCGGGGTTCGACGAGCAGTACTTC	CASSHGLAGFDEQYF
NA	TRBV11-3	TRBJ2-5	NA	TGTGCCAGCAGCTTAGGGGCGAGAGAGACCCAGTACTTC	CASSLGARETQYF
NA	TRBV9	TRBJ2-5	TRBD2	TGTGCCAGCAGCGTAGGAGCAGGACTAGCGGGAGGGACCCAGTACTTC	CASSVGAGLAGGTQYF
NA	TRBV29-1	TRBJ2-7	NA	TGCAGCGTTGATGACAGACTCAACGAGCAGTACTTC	CSVDDRLNEQYF
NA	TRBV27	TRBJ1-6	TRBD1	TGTGCCAGCAGGGCCGAGGACAGGGATAATTCACCCCTCCACTTT	CASRAEDRDNSPLHF
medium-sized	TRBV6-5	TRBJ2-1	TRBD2	TGTGCCAGCAGTCCGGGACTAGCAAATGAGCAGTTCTTC	CASSPGLANEQFF
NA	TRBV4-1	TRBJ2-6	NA	TGCGCCAGCAGCCCGTCTAGGACTGCCGTAAGAGGGGCCAACGTCCTGACTTTC	CASSPSRTAVRGANVLTF
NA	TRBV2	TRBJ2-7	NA	TGTGCCAGCAGGAGGGAGTCGGGATACTCCTACGAGCAGTACTTC	CASRRESGYSYEQYF
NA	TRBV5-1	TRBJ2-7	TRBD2	TGCGCCAGCAGCCCATGGGCGGGGGGTAGGGGCGAGCAGTACTTC	CASSPWAGGRGEQYF
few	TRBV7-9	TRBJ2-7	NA	TGTGCCAGCAGCTTAGACAGGGCGCTCCACGAGCAGTACTTC	CASSLDRALHEQYF
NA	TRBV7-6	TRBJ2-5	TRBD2	TGTGCCAGCAGCTGGGGGACTAGCCTGGGGGAAGAGACCCAGTACTTC	CASSWGTSLGEETQYF
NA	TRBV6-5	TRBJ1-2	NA	TGTGCCAGCAGTTACGGCGGGAACGGCTACACCTTC	CASSYGGNGYTF
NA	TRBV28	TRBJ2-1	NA	TGTGCCAGCAGCCATCTGGGGGGGCTAGCCCCAAGGCAGTTCTTC	CASSHLGGLAPRQFF
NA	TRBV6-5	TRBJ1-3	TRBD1	TGTGCCAGCAGCCGGGACAGGACTGGAAACACCATATATTTT	CASSRDRTGNTIYF
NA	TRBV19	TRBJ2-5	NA	TGTGCCAGTAGTGCGGGACTTAAAAAGACCCAGTACTTC	CASSAGLKKTQYF
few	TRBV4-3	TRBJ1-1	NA	TGCGCCAGCAGCCAGACTGACGGGAACACTGAAGCTTTCTTT	CASSQTDGNTEAFF
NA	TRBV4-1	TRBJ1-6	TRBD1	TGCGCCAGCAGCCAGTCCCCGACAGGGCGCGAGCCCCTCCACTTT	CASSQSPTGREPLHF
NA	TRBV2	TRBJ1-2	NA	TGTGCCAGCAGTGAGGTACGGGTGACTGATGGCTACACCTTC	CASSEVRVTDGYTF
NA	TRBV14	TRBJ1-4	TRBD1	TGTGCCAGCAGCCGGGGACAGCCAACAACTAATGAAAAACTGTTTTTT	CASSRGQPTTNEKLFF
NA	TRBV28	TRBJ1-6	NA	TGTGCCAGCGGCAGGGACACGGCCCCCTATAATTCGCCCCTCCACTTT	CASGRDTAPYNSPLHF
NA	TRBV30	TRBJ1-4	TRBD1	TGTGCCTGGAGCCCGGGACAGGGAGATGGTGAAAAACTGTTTTTT	CAWSPGQGDGEKLFF
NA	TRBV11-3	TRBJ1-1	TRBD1	TGTGCCAGCAGCTTAGGGGGGACAGGGATGGAAGCTTTCTTT	CASSLGGTGMEAFF
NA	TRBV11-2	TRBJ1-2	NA	TGTGCCAGCAGCTTAGCGGGAGCCGACTATGGCTACACCTTC	CASSLAGADYGYTF
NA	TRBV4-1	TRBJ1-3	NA	TGCGCCAGCAGCCATGACAGGACGAACTCTGGAAACACCATATATTTT	CASSHDRTNSGNTIYF
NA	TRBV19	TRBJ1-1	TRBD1	TGTGCCAGTACCTTACAGGGGATGAACACTGAAGCTTTCTTT	CASTLQGMNTEAFF